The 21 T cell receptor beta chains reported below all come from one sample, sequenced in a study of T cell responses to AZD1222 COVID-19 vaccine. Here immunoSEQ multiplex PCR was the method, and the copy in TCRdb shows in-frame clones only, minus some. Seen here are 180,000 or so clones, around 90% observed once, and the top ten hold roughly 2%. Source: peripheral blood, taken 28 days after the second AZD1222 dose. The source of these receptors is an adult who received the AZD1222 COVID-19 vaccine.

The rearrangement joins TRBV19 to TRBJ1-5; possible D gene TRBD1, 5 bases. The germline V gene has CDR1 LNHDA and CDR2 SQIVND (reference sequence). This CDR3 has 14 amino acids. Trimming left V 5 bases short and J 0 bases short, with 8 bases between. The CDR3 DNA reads TGTGCCAGTAGTGTCGACAGTAGCAATCAGCCCCAGCATTTT. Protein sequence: CASSVDSSNQPQHF.

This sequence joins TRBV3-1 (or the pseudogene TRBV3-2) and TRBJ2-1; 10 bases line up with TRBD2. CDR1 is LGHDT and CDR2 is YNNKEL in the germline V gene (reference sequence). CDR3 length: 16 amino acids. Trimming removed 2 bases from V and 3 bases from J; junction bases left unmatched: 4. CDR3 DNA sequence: TGTGCCAGCAGCCAACAGCGGGGGGGCGGCTACAATGAGCAGTTCTTC. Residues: CASSQQRGGGYNEQFF.

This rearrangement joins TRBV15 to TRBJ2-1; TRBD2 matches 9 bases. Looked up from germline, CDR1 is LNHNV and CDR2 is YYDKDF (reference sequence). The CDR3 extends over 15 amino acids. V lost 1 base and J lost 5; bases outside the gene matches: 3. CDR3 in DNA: TGTGCCACCAGCAGAGGGGTAGCGGGGGACAATGAGCAGTTCTTC. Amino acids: CATSRGVAGDNEQFF. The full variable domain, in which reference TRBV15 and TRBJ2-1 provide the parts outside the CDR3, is DAMVIQNPRYQVTQFGKPVTLSCSQTLNHNVMYWYQQKSSQAPKLLFHYYDKDFNNEADTPDNFQSRRPNTSFCFLDIRSPGLGDTAMYLCATSRGVAGDNEQFFGPGTRLTVL.

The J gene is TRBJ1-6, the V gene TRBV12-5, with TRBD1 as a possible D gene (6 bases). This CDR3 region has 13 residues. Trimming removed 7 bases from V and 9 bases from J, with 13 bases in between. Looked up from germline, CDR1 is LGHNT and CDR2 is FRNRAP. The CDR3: CASARGLSSPLHF. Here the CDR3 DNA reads TGTGCTAGTGCCCGGGGGCTAAGTTCACCCCTCCACTTT.

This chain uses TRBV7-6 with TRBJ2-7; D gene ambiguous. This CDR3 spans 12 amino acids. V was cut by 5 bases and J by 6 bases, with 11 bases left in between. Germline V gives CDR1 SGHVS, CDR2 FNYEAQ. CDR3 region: CASSQTRGEQYF. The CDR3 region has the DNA TGTGCCAGCAGCCAGACCCGTGGCGAGCAGTACTTC.

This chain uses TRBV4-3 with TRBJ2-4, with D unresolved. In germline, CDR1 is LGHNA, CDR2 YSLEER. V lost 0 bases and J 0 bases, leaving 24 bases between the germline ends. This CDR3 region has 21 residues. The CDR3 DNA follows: TGCGCCAGCAGCCAAGATCTGGCACAGATCCCTCCTAGAATAGCCAAAAACATTCAGTACTTC. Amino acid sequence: CASSQDLAQIPPRIAKNIQYF.

In nucleotides, the CDR3 is TGTGCCAGCAGTTTATCAGGGGGCTATGGCTACACCTTC. Translated: CASSLSGGYGYTF. The chain joins TRBV27 to TRBJ1-2, with D perhaps matching TRBD1 (6 bases). CDR1 is MNHEY, CDR2 SMNVEV, per germline (reference sequence). The CDR3 has 13 residues. V gave up 0 bases and J gave up 4 bases, with 6 bases separating them.

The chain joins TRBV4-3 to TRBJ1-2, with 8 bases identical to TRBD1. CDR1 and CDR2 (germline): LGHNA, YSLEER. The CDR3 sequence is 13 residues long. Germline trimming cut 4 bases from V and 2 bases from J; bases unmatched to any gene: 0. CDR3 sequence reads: CASSRDRNYGYTF. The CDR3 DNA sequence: TGCGCCAGCAGCCGGGACAGGAACTATGGCTACACCTTC.

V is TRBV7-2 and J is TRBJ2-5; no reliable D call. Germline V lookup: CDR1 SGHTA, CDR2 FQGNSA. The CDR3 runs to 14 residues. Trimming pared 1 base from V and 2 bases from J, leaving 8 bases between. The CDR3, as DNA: TGTGCCAGCAGCTTAGTTCTGGGACAAGAGACCCAGTACTTC. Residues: CASSLVLGQETQYF.

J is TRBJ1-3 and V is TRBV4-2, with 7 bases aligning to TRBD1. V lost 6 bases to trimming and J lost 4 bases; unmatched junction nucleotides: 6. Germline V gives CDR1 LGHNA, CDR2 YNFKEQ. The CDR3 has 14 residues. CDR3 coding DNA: TGTGCCAGCAGAGCTACAGGGGCGGGAAACACCATATATTTT. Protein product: CASRATGAGNTIYF.

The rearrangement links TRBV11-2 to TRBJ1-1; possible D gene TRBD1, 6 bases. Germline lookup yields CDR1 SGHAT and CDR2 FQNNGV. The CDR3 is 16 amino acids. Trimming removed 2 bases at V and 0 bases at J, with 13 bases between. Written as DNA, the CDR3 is TGTGCCAGCAGCTTAATGGGACAAGGAATGAACACTGAAGCTTTCTTT. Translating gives CASSLMGQGMNTEAFF.

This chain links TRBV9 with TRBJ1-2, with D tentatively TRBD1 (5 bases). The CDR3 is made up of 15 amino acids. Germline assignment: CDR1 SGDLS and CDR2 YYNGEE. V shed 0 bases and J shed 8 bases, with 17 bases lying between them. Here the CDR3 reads CASSVARTPDGGYTF. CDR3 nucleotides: TGTGCCAGCAGCGTAGCGCGGACACCGGACGGCGGCTACACCTTC.

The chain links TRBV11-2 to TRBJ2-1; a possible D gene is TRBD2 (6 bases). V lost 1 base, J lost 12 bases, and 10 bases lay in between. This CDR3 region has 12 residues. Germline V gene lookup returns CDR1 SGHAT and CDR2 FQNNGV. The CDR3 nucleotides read TGTGCCAGCAGCTTAGGCGGGATAGGGCAGTTCTTC. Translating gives CASSLGGIGQFF.

CDR3 in DNA: TGTGCCAGCAGTGCCAACAGGGGGGATGGAAACACCATATATTTT. Translated: CASSANRGDGNTIYF. J is TRBJ1-3 and V is TRBV2; 8 nucleotides align to TRBD1. Trimming removed 4 bases from V and 3 bases from J; junction bases left unmatched: 5. The CDR3 runs to 15 residues. The germline V gene encodes CDR1 SNHLY and CDR2 FYNNEI.

Here the CDR3 reads CASRYGTPGWYF. In nucleotides, the CDR3 is TGTGCCAGCAGGTACGGGACTCCTGGCTGGTATTTT. The chain carries TRBV2 and TRBJ2-3, with D possibly matching TRBD2 (6 bases). V was clipped by 6 bases and J by 14 bases, with 18 bases between them. The CDR3 is made up of 12 amino acids. Germline V lookup: CDR1 SNHLY, CDR2 FYNNEI.

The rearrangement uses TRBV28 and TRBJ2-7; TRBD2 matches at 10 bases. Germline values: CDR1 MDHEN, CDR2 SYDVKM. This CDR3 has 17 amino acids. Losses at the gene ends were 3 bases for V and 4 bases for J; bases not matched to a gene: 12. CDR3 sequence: CASSLSAGGPGLYEQYF. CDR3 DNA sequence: TGTGCCAGCAGTTTGTCAGCGGGGGGGCCGGGATTATACGAGCAGTACTTC. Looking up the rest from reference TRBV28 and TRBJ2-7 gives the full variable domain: DVKVTQSSRYLVKRTGEKVFLECVQDMDHENMFWYRQDPGLGLRLIYFSYDVKMKEKGDIPEGYSVSREKKERFSLILESASTNQTSMYLCASSLSAGGPGLYEQYFGPGTRLTVT.

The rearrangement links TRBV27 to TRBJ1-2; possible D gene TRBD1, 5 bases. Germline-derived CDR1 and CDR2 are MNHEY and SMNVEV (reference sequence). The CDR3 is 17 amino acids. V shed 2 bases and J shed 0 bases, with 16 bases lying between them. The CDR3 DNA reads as TGTGCCAGCAGTTTAGGAGTAAGGGGACGGGCTAACTATGGCTACACCTTC. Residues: CASSLGVRGRANYGYTF.

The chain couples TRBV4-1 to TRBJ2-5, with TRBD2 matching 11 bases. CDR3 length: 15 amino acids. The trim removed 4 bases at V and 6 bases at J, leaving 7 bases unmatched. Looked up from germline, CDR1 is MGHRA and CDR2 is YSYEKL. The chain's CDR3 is CASSLVVAGGQTQYF. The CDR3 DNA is TGCGCCAGCAGCCTCGTCGTAGCGGGGGGGCAGACCCAGTACTTC.

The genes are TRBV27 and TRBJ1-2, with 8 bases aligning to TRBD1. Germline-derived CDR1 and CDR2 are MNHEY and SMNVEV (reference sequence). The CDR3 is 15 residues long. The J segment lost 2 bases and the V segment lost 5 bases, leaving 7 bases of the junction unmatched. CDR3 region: CASSTGQGANYGYTF. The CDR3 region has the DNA TGTGCCAGCAGTACAGGACAGGGCGCGAACTATGGCTACACCTTC.

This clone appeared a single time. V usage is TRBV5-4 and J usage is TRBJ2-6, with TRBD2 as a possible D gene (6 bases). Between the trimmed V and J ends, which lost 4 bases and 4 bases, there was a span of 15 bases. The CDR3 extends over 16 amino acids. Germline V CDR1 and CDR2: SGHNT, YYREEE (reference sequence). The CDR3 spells CASSTGGVTGANVLTF. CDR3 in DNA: TGTGCCAGCAGCACGGGCGGGGTAACCGGGGCCAACGTCCTGACTTTC.

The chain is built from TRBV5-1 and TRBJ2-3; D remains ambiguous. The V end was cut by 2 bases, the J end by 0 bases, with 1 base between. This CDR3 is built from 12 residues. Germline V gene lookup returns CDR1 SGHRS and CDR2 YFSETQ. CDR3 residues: CASSLSTDTQYF. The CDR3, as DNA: TGCGCCAGCAGCTTAAGCACAGATACGCAGTATTTT.